The clone carrying this T cell receptor (beta chain) has at least ten counts. Antigen specificity is unknown. The cDNA had a unique molecular identifier and a template-switch universal primer site. TCRdb redid the calling of the 5' RACE reads with MiXCR, one entry per CDR3 protein. The table records hundreds of thousands of distinct CDR3 sequences, over 15% of them present only once. The entry originates in a study of identical twins. Findings and caveats of the study: Donors were not followed over many years; analysis was cross-sectional. The study found excess low generation probability among twin-shared out-of-frame alpha sequences.

Trimming at V came to 3 bases and at J to 5 bases, leaving 6 bases not matched to a gene. Germline-derived CDR1 and CDR2 are SQVTM and ANQGSEA. The CDR3 has 14 residues. These data were also filed under a second study, of T cells expressing NK-cell markers. Per that study: Uncertainty persisted over the HCMV specificity of expanded NKG2C+ T cell clones.

This TCR was recovered from a woman aged 18-29 years in good health. Sequences were obtained from PBMCs. This sequence joins TRBV29-1 and TRBJ1-1; 10 nucleotides align to TRBD1. In DNA, the CDR3 is TGCAGCGTTGACAGGGGACAGGGGCGGACTGAAGCTTTCTTT. Translated: CSVDRGQGRTEAFF.